This TCR beta chain was found in a study of T cells in localized non-small cell lung cancer. Whole-study findings and limits: The highest T cell clonality was in uninvolved adjacent lung, above tumor. Increased T cell density in blood showed an association with longer overall survival. It remains possible that heterogeneity exists, since only one tumor region was sequenced. In adjacent lung, a median about 50 of the top 100 tumor clones were found.

A remark on this clone: The antigen remains undetermined.

CDR1 MNHEY and CDR2 SVGAGI come from the germline V gene. The CDR3 contains 13 residues. V lost 4 bases, J lost 12 bases, and 6 bases stayed unmatched. Profiling relied on immunoSEQ multiplex PCR, and the TCRdb table lists in-frame clones only, not all of them. Of 25,000 to 35,000 clones in the sample, roughly nine tenths were seen once. The chain recombines TRBV6-5 with TRBJ1-2, with 12 bases identical to TRBD1. This sample comprised PBMCs, obtained before any cancer treatment. The clonotype originates from a man aged 35-69 years with stage II lung adenocarcinoma. The CDR3 spells CASSLGTGGADTF. DNA of the CDR3: TGTGCCAGCAGTTTAGGGACAGGGGGCGCAGACACCTTC.